The T cell receptor (beta chain) described here comes from a study of blood T cell repertoires in COVID-19. Study details: Researchers got acute and convalescent COVID-19 samples from the United States, Italy and Spain. T cells, B-cell-depleted T cells, or PBMCs supplied cDNA or gDNA.

The CDR3 covers 14 residues. The germline V gene has CDR1 SGHKS and CDR2 YYEKEE (reference sequence). V was clipped by 3 bases and J by 6 bases, with 12 bases between them. As processed by the authors: Reference gene primers were amplified, and this amplification served to estimate nucleated cell counts. The assay was immunoSEQ multiplex PCR, and TCRdb's table has in-frame clones only and misses some. Clone size and the V and J calls come from that table; the DNA yielded D and trimming. The sample contains about 190,000 clones, more than 70% of which appear only once. This TCR derives from a woman of 80 years or more with active or convalescent COVID-19. Input material: peripheral blood. The rearrangement uses TRBV5-5 and TRBJ2-2, with D maybe TRBD1 (6 bases). DNA of the CDR3: TGTGCCAGCAGCTGGGACCCAGGGGCCGGGGAGCTGTTTTTT. It is translated as CASSWDPGAGELFF.